The TCR beta chain described here comes from a study of shared clonotypes between healthy human individuals. Only in-frame clones appear in the TCRdb table, and some are missing; sequencing was by immunoSEQ multiplex PCR. The repertoire holds roughly 2 million clones, with roughly 94% as singletons. As regards this clone: Its specificity is unknown.

General observations from the study: A generally larger estimated richness was seen in naive subsets than in memory subsets.

The V and J ends lost 3 bases and 4 bases, in that order; junction bases with no gene match: 3. This CDR3 is 15 amino acids long. From germline, CDR1 is MNHEY and CDR2 SMNVEV (reference sequence). Sequencing was done on a sample of naive CD4+ T cells sorted from blood. The sample's subset: CD45RA+ positively selected. This TCR was sampled from a young man in good health. The chain joins TRBV27 to TRBJ2-3, with 11 bases that match TRBD2. The CDR3 sequence: CASSFSGGAPDTQYF. CDR3 bases: TGTGCCAGCAGTTTTAGCGGGGGGGCCCCAGATACGCAGTATTTT.